This TCR beta chain was found in a study of technical replicates of blood from a handful of donors. V gave up 1 base and J gave up 1 base, with 7 bases separating them. Germline V CDR1 and CDR2: LNHDA, SQIVND (reference sequence). The CDR3 sequence is 14 residues long. Sequenced by immunoSEQ multiplex PCR; TCRdb stores in-frame clones only, minus some. Among some 87,000 clones listed, about 97% were seen once. The chain recombines TRBV19 with TRBJ1-1; D is ambiguous. The source material was T cells isolated from PBMCs. This TCR came from a human donor in good health. CDR3 nucleotide sequence: TGTGCCAGTAGTATAGTCGCGGCGAACACTGAAGCTTTCTTT. Translating gives CASSIVAANTEAFF.